The sequence of this TCR beta chain was determined in a study of quantifying T cell responses using KT2 cells. Study context: cDNA was made from DNase-treated RNA using alpha and beta constant primers.

Fixed numbers of PBMC received varying amounts of KT2 cells. Germline loops: CDR1 MNHEY, CDR2 SMNVEV (reference sequence). V gave up 6 bases and J gave up 7 bases; unmatched junction bases: 5. The CDR3 runs 14 residues. An oligo carrying a UMI was ligated to the cDNA 3' end. First-round PCR used three to four cycles and beta primers RC1.1 and RC1.2 covering TRBC1 and TRBC2. From the second PCR onward, TCR alpha and beta chains were processed separately. TCRdb fed the UMI-ligation and nested PCR reads into MiXCR, producing one record per CDR3 protein. The table lists around 44,000 distinct CDR3 sequences, about 18% of them singletons. This clonotype was detected a few times.

The clonotype was recovered from a human donor. This rearrangement joins TRBV27 to TRBJ2-1; 11 bases match TRBD2. The sequencing input was PBMCs spiked with cells of the T cell clone KT2. CDR3 protein: CASSTRLAGNEQFF. Here the CDR3 DNA reads TGTGCCAGCAGCACAAGACTAGCGGGAAATGAGCAGTTCTTC.